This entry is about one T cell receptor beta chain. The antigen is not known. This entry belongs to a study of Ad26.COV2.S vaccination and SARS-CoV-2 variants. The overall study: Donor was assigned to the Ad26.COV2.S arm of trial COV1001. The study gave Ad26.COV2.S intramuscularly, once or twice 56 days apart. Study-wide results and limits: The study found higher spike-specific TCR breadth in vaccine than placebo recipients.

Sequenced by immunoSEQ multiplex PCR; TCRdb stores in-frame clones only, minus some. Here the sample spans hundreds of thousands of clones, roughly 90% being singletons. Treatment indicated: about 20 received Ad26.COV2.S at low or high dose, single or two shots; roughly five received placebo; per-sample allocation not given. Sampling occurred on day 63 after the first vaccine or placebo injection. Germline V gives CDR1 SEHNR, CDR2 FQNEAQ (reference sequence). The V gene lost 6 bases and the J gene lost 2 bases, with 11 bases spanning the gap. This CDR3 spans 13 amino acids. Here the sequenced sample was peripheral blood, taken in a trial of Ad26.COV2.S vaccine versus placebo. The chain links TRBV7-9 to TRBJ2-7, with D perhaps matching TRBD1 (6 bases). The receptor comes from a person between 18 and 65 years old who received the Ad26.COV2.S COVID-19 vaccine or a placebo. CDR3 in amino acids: CASRKDRPYEQYF. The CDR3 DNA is TGTGCCAGCAGAAAGGACAGACCCTACGAGCAGTACTTC.